The rows below give T cell receptor beta chains drawn from one sample of a study of T cells in localized non-small cell lung cancer. Sequenced by immunoSEQ multiplex PCR; TCRdb stores in-frame clones only, minus some. Of tens of thousands of clones detected, roughly 84% appear once; the ten largest clones hold 1% to 1.5%. The source was peripheral blood, collected before any cancer treatment. The source is a female donor of 60 years or more with stage I lung adenocarcinoma. Each CDR3 is given without its conserved first and last residue. Clone sizes are given selectively: once, few, many, or a class where the clone is expanded.

v_call | clone_size | cdr3_aa
TRBV7-8 | once | ASSARRAGTGIYSNEKLF
TRBV5-6 | - | ASEAEFRRNQPQH
TRBV18 | - | ASSPGQVNYGYT
TRBV7-8 | - | ASSLGQGYREQY
TRBV6-5 | - | ATRTRGSAYNEQF
TRBV18 | - | ASSPRSRVDGYT
TRBV18 | once | ASSPAAAGNTIY
TRBV6-6 | - | ASSTTGGPYEQY
TRBV5-1 | - | ASSPHGGQETQY
TRBV25-1 | - | ASSEQGHSYNEQF
TRBV7-9 | - | ASSLDAMGAKNIQY
TRBV4-1 | - | ASSQEFTGWDEQF
TRBV15 | - | ATSRQLNRANEQF
TRBV5-1 | - | ASSLAAGAPANTGELF
TRBV6-5 | - | ASSTTDRGNTEAF
TRBV9 | few | ASSSTDRAYGNTIY
TRBV7-2 | once | ASSLYRTGASGELF
TRBV7-8 | - | ASTFPGEGLEKLF
TRBV7-2 | - | ASSADISYEQY
TRBV19 | few | ASSTSDRGDQPQH
TRBV21-1 | - | ASRRAAQRSNSTDTQY
TRBV5-1 | - | ASSFGGGRDETQY
TRBV5-6 | - | ASSLDYTGELF
TRBV6-6 | few | ASSVGTSVTDTQY
TRBV5-1 | few | ASSASGVNTEAF
TRBV28 | once | ASSPPTGLNNQPQH
TRBV18 | - | ASSPLADGTNYGYT
TRBV2 | once | ASSGRLVYEQY
TRBV5-6 | - | ASSLVGDNTEAF
TRBV7-7 | - | ASSLGTGANEKLF
TRBV4-3 | - | ASGAGRSAEQY
TRBV6-6 | - | ASSPTSGWTGELF
TRBV6-5 | - | ASSYAYYEQY
TRBV2 | - | ASSESQNLNTEAF
TRBV7-2 | - | ASSPNRGFGYEQY
TRBV29-1 | - | SVAVLAGNYEQY